This T cell receptor beta chain was retrieved from a study of beta chain features in type 1 diabetes. Expressed TCRB transcripts were sequenced, since all the RNA that had been isolated was reverse transcribed. Clones were sequenced by immunoSEQ multiplex PCR, and TCRdb holds only the in-frame ones, with some missing. The data contain roughly 250,000 clones, about 20% of them seen just once; the ten biggest clones take up less than 0.035%. General study results and limits: With patients and controls alike, PCR might favor shorter templates to an equal degree. Moderately but significantly shorter TCRB CDR3s were found in Type 1 diabetes patients in all four CD4+ subsets. Patients with type 1 diabetes carried fewer insertions and had more deletions at their VDJ junctions.

Of note for this clone: Its antigen is not known.

Staining for CD45RO/CCR7/CD25/CD127/CD95/CD27 allowed sorting of CD4+ naive, central memory, regulatory and stem cell-like memory cells. The authors obtained over 98% purity in all sorted populations. Trimming pared 1 base from V and 1 base from J, leaving 4 bases between. CDR1 SGHTA and CDR2 FQGNSA come from the germline V gene. The CDR3 contains 13 residues. The TCR comes from a middle-aged woman with type 1 diabetes. Sequencing was done on a sample of naive CD4+ T cells from blood. This chain uses TRBV7-2 with TRBJ2-5, with D uncertain. The CDR3 nucleotides are TGTGCCAGCAGCTTAGTAATCCAAGAGACCCAGTACTTC. This gives the protein CASSLVIQETQYF.